Sequencing of this T cell receptor (beta chain) was carried out in a study of T cell responses to AZD1222 COVID-19 vaccine. Profiling relied on immunoSEQ multiplex PCR, and the TCRdb table lists in-frame clones only, not all of them. The sample holds about 160,000 clones; approximately 90% are singletons and the top ten take about 5%. V was cut by 1 base and J by 0 bases, with 13 bases left in between. The CDR3 totals 16 residues. Germline assignment: CDR1 SEHNR and CDR2 FQNEAQ (reference sequence). J is TRBJ2-7 and V is TRBV7-9; maybe TRBD1 (6 bases). The origin of this receptor is an adult in good health. This sample comprised peripheral blood, obtained on day 0 of AZD1222 vaccination. The CDR3 here is CASSLEMTGSSYEQYF. Written as DNA, the CDR3 is TGTGCCAGCAGCTTAGAGATGACAGGTTCCTCCTACGAGCAGTACTTC.